These 20 T cell receptor beta chains share one sample of origin, sequenced in a study of T cell clones after liver transplantation. Measured with immunoSEQ multiplex PCR; TCRdb has only the in-frame clones, and not every one. The profile shows 53,000 or so clones, around 85% of them singletons. The sequencing here drew on CD4+ T cells from blood, taken before liver transplant. Receptors originate from a human donor who received a liver transplant.

The chain employs TRBV6-1 and TRBJ2-5; no definite D call. This CDR3 is 10 amino acids long. V lost 6 bases and J lost 8, with 7 bases in between. CDR1 MNHNS and CDR2 SASEGT come from the germline V gene. The CDR3: CASRGSTQYF. The CDR3 bases are TGTGCCAGCAGAGGGTCAACCCAGTACTTC.

The rearrangement links TRBV5-4 to TRBJ2-2, with TRBD2 matching 8 bases. The J segment lost 4 bases and the V segment lost 5 bases, leaving 10 bases of the junction unmatched. Germline V gene data show CDR1 as SGHNT and CDR2 as YYREEE (reference sequence). The CDR3 has 16 residues. CDR3 DNA sequence: TGTGCCAGCAGTTCCGGGACTAGGTCCCTCACCGGGGAGCTGTTTTTT. Translating gives CASSSGTRSLTGELFF.

The chain couples TRBV5-1 to TRBJ2-5; tentative D call: TRBD2 (6 bases). From germline, CDR1 is SGHRS and CDR2 YFSETQ. V was pared by 0 bases and J by 1 base, with 7 bases between. This CDR3 is 14 amino acids long. This CDR3 is CASSLGTTQETQYF. CDR3 nucleotide sequence: TGCGCCAGCAGCTTGGGGACTACCCAAGAGACCCAGTACTTC.

The chain has TRBV6-4 and TRBJ2-3; 14 bases match TRBD2. The CDR3 is made up of 16 amino acids. Germline values: CDR1 MRHNA, CDR2 SNTAGT. V gave up 6 bases and J gave up 0 bases; unmatched junction bases: 2. The CDR3 here is CASSRLAGGSTDTQYF. In nucleotides, the CDR3 is TGTGCCAGCAGCCGACTAGCGGGAGGGAGCACAGATACGCAGTATTTT.

The chain uses TRBV7-2 and TRBJ1-4, with 7 bases aligning to TRBD1. The CDR3 is 15 amino acids. The junction had 6 bases not matched to a gene; V was cut back by 0 bases and J by 8 bases. Germline V gives CDR1 SGHTA, CDR2 FQGNSA. The CDR3, as DNA: TGTGCCAGCAGCTTAGCGGCCAGGGGGGACGAAAAACTGTTTTTT. Encoded protein: CASSLAARGDEKLFF.

In DNA form, the CDR3 reads TGTGCCAGCAGCCAAGATTCGGGGCTGTTTTTT. Its translation: CASSQDSGLFF. V and J are TRBV4-2 and TRBJ1-4; D not resolved. The CDR3 sequence is 11 residues long. Germline CDR1 and CDR2: LGHNA and YNFKEQ. V was trimmed by 0 bases and J by 14 bases, leaving 7 bases between them.

The V call is TRBV9, the J call TRBJ2-2; TRBD2 matches at 8 bases. The CDR3 contains 15 residues. The germline V gene encodes CDR1 SGDLS and CDR2 YYNGEE. The V segment lost 2 bases and the J segment 4 bases; nucleotides outside the gene matches: 4. The CDR3 nucleotides are TGTGCCAGCAGCGTCAGCGGGAGTCCCACCGGGGAGCTGTTTTTT. It translates to CASSVSGSPTGELFF. The whole variable domain, remainder taken from reference TRBV9 and TRBJ2-2, is DSGVTQTPKHLITATGQRVTLRCSPRSGDLSVYWYQQSLDQGLQFLIQYYNGEERAKGNILERFSAQQFPDLHSELNLSSLELGDSALYFCASSVSGSPTGELFFGEGSRLTVL.

The V gene is TRBV9, the J gene TRBJ1-6; D unclear. Trimming stripped 4 bases from V and 0 bases from J, with 14 bases between. The CDR3 runs 17 residues. The germline gives CDR1 SGDLS, CDR2 YYNGEE. This CDR3 reads CASSPNGRGSYNSPLHF. Written as DNA, the CDR3 is TGTGCCAGCAGCCCAAACGGGCGGGGCTCCTATAATTCACCCCTCCACTTT.

The gene calls are TRBV5-6 and TRBJ1-1, with D unresolved. The CDR3 covers 15 residues. CDR1 SGHDT and CDR2 YYEEEE come from the germline V gene. With 6 bases removed from V and 0 bases from J, the gap between germline ends came to 15 bases. The DNA for the CDR3 is TGTGCCAGCAACCCGCTGGGGAGGGTGAACACTGAAGCTTTCTTT. Translation: CASNPLGRVNTEAFF.

The rearrangement links TRBV4-1 to TRBJ1-1; D is uncertain. Germline assignment: CDR1 MGHRA and CDR2 YSYEKL. CDR3 length: 16 amino acids. Between the trimmed V and J ends, which lost 6 bases and 7 bases, there was a span of 24 bases. The CDR3 DNA reads as TGCGCCAGCAGTCCCCTACTCCGGGCCGGGTACAATGAAGCTTTCTTT. It encodes CASSPLLRAGYNEAFF.

CDR3 protein: CASSLGSDRGNEQYF. In DNA form, the CDR3 reads TGTGCCAGCAGTCTCGGATCGGACAGGGGGAACGAGCAGTACTTC. This sequence joins TRBV28 and TRBJ2-7, with TRBD1 matching over 10 bases. The V and J ends lost 5 bases and 5 bases, in that order; junction bases with no gene match: 9. Germline CDR1 MDHEN, CDR2 SYDVKM. The CDR3 is 15 amino acids. Supplemented by reference TRBV28 and TRBJ2-7, the full variable domain reads DVKVTQSSRYLVKRTGEKVFLECVQDMDHENMFWYRQDPGLGLRLIYFSYDVKMKEKGDIPEGYSVSREKKERFSLILESASTNQTSMYLCASSLGSDRGNEQYFGPGTRLTVT.

The chain is built from TRBV21-1 and TRBJ1-1. TRBV21-1 is described as a pseudogene. The CDR3 runs to 15 residues. The DNA for the CDR3 is TGTGCCAGCAGCAAAGGGGGGAAGGGCAACACTGAAGCTTTCTTT. Translated, it gives CASSKGGKGNTEAFF.

The rearrangement joins TRBV18 to TRBJ1-2; D is perhaps TRBD1 (6 bases). The CDR3 has 15 residues. CDR1 is KGHSH, CDR2 LQKENI, per germline. Trimming removed 3 bases from V and 3 bases from J, with 14 bases in between. Here the CDR3 DNA reads TGTGCCAGCTCACCGCCAGGGGTTTTTGACTATGGCTACACCTTC. This codes for CASSPPGVFDYGYTF.

The chain couples TRBV14 to TRBJ2-1, with D maybe TRBD2 (7 bases). The CDR3 totals 15 residues. V dropped 2 bases and J dropped 1 base, with 9 bases sitting between them. The germline V gene has CDR1 SGHDN and CDR2 FVKESK. As DNA, the CDR3 is TGTGCCAGCAGCCAACGGGGGGCATCCTACAATGAGCAGTTCTTC. As protein: CASSQRGASYNEQFF. Complete variable domain (other parts from reference TRBV14 and TRBJ2-1): EAGVTQFPSHSVIEKGQTVTLRCDPISGHDNLYWYRRVMGKEIKFLLHFVKESKQDESGMPNNRFLAERTGGTYSTLKVQPAELEDSGVYFCASSQRGASYNEQFFGPGTRLTVL.

The J gene is TRBJ2-1, the V gene TRBV14, with 10 bases identical to TRBD2. The CDR3 spans 13 residues. V shed 7 bases, J shed 9 bases, and the junction held 6 bases outside the gene matches. Germline-derived CDR1 and CDR2 are SGHDN and FVKESK. The CDR3: CASMVAGGFEQFF. The CDR3 nucleotides read TGTGCCAGCATGGTAGCGGGAGGTTTTGAGCAGTTCTTC. Supplemented by reference TRBV14 and TRBJ2-1, the full variable domain reads EAGVTQFPSHSVIEKGQTVTLRCDPISGHDNLYWYRRVMGKEIKFLLHFVKESKQDESGMPNNRFLAERTGGTYSTLKVQPAELEDSGVYFCASMVAGGFEQFFGPGTRLTVL.

The V and J genes are TRBV28 and TRBJ1-4; no firm D call. Germline values: CDR1 MDHEN, CDR2 SYDVKM. This CDR3 contains 14 residues. V lost 2 bases to trimming and J lost 4 bases, with 8 bases between them. The DNA of the CDR3 is TGTGCCAGCAGTTTACCATCCAATAATGAAAAACTGTTTTTT. As protein: CASSLPSNNEKLFF.

The J gene is TRBJ2-1, the V gene TRBV5-1, with 13 nucleotides matching TRBD2. CDR1 and CDR2 (germline): SGHRS, YFSETQ. V lost 4 bases and J lost 8; bases outside the gene matches: 6. The CDR3 runs 15 residues. The CDR3 DNA is TGCGCCAGCAGCGCCGGGACTAGCGGGGTCCATGAGCAGTTCTTC. It is translated as CASSAGTSGVHEQFF.

The chain links TRBV15 to TRBJ2-2; D unresolved. Trimming took off 7 bases at V and 3 bases at J, with 15 bases between the two ends. The CDR3 has 15 residues. CDR1 is LNHNV, CDR2 YYDKDF, per germline (reference sequence). CDR3 sequence (DNA): TGTGCCACCACCCTAGTCTCACCCCACACCGGGGAGCTGTTTTTT. Translation: CATTLVSPHTGELFF.

The J gene is TRBJ1-1, the V gene TRBV29-1; 7 positions match TRBD1. The CDR3 has 13 amino acids. Germline trimming cut 4 bases from V and 0 bases from J; bases unmatched to any gene: 2. Germline-derived CDR1 and CDR2 are SQVTM and ANQGSEA. The CDR3 protein is CSVGTGVNTEAFF. CDR3 DNA: TGCAGCGTTGGTACAGGGGTGAACACTGAAGCTTTCTTT.

The V and J genes are TRBV6-6 and TRBJ1-2; D is uncertain. CDR3 length: 12 amino acids. The germline V gene encodes CDR1 MNHNY and CDR2 SVGAGI (reference sequence). Deletions cut 5 bases from V and 8 bases from J, with 12 bases between. The CDR3 DNA follows: TGTGCCAGCAGTCTTAAACGGGAGGGCTACACCTTC. This translates into CASSLKREGYTF.